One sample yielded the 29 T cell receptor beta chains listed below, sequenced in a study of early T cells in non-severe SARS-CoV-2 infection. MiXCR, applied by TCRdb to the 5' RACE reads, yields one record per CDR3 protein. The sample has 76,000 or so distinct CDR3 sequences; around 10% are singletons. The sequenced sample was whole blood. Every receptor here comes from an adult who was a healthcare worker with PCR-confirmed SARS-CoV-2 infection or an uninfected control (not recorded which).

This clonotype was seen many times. The CDR3 is CASSLDAWAREEYNEQFF. The CDR3 nucleotides are TGTGCCAGCAGCTTAGACGCTTGGGCGCGGGAGGAATACAATGAGCAGTTCTTC. The chain carries TRBV7-6 and TRBJ2-1, with 8 bases that match TRBD2. CDR3 length equals 18 residues. Losses at the gene ends were 1 base for V and 4 bases for J; bases not matched to a gene: 12. Germline CDR1 SGHVS, CDR2 FNYEAQ.

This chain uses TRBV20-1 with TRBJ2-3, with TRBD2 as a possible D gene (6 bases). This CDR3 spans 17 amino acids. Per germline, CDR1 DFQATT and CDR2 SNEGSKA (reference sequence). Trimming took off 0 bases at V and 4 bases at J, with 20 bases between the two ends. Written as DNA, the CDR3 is TGCAGTGCTAGAGATTCTGACCGGGACTTCTTCTCAGATACGCAGTATTTT. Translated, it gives CSARDSDRDFFSDTQYF.

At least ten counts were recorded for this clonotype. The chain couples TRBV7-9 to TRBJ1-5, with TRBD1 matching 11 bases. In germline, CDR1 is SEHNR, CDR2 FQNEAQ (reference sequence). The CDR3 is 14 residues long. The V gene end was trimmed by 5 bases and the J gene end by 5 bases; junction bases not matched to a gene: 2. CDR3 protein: CASSRTGGDQPQHF. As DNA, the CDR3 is TGTGCCAGCAGCAGGACAGGGGGCGATCAGCCCCAGCATTTT.

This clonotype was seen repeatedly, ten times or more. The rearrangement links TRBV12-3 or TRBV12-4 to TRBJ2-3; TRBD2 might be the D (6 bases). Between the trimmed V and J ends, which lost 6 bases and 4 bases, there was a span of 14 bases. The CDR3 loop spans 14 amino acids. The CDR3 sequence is CASSPTGVPDTQYF. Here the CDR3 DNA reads TGTGCCAGCAGCCCCACGGGGGTCCCAGATACGCAGTATTTT.

CDR3 protein: CASSLSGTGGREQYF. The CDR3 nucleotides read TGTGCCAGCAGTCTCTCCGGGACAGGGGGGAGGGAGCAGTACTTC. The chain employs TRBV12-3 or TRBV12-4 and TRBJ2-7; 11 bases are a match to TRBD1. Trimming at V came to 5 bases and at J to 7 bases, leaving 10 bases not matched to a gene. The CDR3 runs 15 residues.

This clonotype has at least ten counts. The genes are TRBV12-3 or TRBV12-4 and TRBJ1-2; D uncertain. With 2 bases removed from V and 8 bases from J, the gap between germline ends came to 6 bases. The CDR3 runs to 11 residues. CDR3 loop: CASSLTGGYTF. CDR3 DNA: TGTGCCAGCAGTTTAACGGGCGGCTACACCTTC.

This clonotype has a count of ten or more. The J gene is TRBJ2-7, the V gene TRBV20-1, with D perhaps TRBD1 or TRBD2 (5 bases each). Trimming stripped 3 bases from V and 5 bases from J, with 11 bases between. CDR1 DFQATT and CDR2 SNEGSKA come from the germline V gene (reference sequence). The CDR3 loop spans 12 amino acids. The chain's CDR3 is CSARTVGDEQYF. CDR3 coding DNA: TGCAGTGCTAGGACAGTGGGGGACGAGCAGTACTTC.

CDR3 amino acids: CASSFSGGEGYTF. The DNA of the CDR3 is TGTGCCAGCAGCTTTTCAGGGGGCGAAGGCTACACCTTC. The V call is TRBV7-9, the J call TRBJ1-2, with 8 bases identical to TRBD1. The CDR3 contains 13 residues. After removal of 3 bases from V and 8 bases from J, the junction contained 5 bases not matched to a gene. The germline gives CDR1 SEHNR, CDR2 FQNEAQ (reference sequence).

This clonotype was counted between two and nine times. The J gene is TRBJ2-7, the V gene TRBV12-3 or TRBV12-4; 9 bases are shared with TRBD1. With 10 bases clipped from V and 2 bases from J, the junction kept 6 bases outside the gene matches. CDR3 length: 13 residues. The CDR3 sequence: CATTRTGAYEQYF. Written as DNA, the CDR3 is TGTGCCACCACCCGGACAGGGGCCTACGAGCAGTACTTC.

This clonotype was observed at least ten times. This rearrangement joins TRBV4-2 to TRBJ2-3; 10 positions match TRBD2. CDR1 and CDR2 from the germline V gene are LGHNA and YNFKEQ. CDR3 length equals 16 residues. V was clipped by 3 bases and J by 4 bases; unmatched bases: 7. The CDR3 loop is CASSQAGTSAPDTQYF. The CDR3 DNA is TGTGCCAGCAGCCAGGCCGGGACTAGCGCACCAGATACGCAGTATTTT.

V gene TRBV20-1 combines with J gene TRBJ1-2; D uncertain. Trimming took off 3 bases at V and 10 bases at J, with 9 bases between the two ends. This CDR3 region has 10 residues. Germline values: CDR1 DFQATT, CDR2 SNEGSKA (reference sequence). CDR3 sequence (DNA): TGCAGTGCTAGCTCAGCACTCTACACCTTC. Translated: CSASSALYTF.

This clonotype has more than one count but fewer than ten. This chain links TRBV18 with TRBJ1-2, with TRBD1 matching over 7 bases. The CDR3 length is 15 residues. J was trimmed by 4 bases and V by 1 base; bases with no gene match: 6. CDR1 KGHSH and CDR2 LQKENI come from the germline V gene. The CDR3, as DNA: TGTGCCAGCTCACCACAGACAGGGACCACCTATGGCTACACCTTC. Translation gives CASSPQTGTTYGYTF.

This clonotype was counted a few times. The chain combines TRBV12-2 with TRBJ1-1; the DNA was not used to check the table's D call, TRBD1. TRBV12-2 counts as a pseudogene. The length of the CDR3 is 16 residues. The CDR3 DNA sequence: TGTGCAAGTCGCTCCCGGACAGGGGGGATGAACACTGAAGCTTTCTTT. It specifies CASRSRTGGMNTEAFF.

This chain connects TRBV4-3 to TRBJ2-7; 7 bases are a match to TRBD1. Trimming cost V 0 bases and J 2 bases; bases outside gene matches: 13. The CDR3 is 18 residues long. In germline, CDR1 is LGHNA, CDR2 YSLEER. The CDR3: CASSQDNRADRLTYEQYF. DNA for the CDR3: TGCGCCAGCAGCCAAGATAATCGGGCGGACAGGTTAACCTACGAGCAGTACTTC.

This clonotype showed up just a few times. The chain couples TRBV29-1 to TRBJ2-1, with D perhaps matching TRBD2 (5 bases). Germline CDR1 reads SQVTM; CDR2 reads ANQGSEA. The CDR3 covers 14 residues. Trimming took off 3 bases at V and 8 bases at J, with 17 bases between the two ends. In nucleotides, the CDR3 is TGCAGCGTTGAGGACGCGGGTCCCGGGGATGAGCAGTTCTTC. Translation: CSVEDAGPGDEQFF.

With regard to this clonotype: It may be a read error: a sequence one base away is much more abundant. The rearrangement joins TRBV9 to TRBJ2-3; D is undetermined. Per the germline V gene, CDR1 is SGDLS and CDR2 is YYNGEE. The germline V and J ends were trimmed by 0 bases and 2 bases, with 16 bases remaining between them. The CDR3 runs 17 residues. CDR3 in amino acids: CASSVEPAWSFTDTQYF. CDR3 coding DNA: TGTGCCAGCAGCGTAGAACCAGCGTGGTCCTTCACAGATACGCAGTATTTT.

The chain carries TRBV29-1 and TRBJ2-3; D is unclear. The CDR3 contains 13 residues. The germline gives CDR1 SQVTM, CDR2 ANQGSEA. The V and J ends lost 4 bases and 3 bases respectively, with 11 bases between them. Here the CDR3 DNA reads TGCAGCGTTGCTCGCCGCTCGACAGATACGCAGTATTTT. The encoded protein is CSVARRSTDTQYF.

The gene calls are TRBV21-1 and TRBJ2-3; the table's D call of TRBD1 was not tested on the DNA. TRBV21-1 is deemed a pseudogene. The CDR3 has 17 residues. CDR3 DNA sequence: TGTGCCAGCAGCAAACAGGGGCCCGGGGGGGACACAGATACGCAGTATTTT. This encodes CASSKQGPGGDTDTQYF.

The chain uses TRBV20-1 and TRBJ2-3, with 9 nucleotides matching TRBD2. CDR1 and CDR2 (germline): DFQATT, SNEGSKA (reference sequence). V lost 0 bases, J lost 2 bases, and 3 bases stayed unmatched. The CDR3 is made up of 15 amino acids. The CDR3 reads CSARDPSGATDTQYF. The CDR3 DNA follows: TGCAGTGCTAGAGATCCTAGCGGGGCCACAGATACGCAGTATTTT.

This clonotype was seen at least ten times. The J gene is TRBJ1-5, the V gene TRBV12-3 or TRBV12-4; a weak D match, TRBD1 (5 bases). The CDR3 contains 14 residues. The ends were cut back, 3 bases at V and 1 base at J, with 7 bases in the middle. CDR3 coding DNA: TGTGCCAGCAGTTTGCAGGGCAGCAATCAGCCCCAGCATTTT. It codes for CASSLQGSNQPQHF.

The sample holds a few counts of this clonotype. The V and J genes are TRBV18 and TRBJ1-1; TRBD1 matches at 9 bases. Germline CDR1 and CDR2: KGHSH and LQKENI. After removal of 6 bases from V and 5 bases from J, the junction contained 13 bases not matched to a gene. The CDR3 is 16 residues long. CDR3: CASSPPTGTGITEAFF. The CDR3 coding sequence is TGTGCCAGCTCCCCGCCGACCGGGACAGGGATAACTGAAGCTTTCTTT.

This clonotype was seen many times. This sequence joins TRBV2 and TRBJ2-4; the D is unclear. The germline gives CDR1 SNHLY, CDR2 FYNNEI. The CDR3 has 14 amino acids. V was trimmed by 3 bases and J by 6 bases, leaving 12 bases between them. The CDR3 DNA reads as TGTGCCAGCAGTGAGAGCTATGGTTCAAACATTCAGTACTTC. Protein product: CASSESYGSNIQYF.

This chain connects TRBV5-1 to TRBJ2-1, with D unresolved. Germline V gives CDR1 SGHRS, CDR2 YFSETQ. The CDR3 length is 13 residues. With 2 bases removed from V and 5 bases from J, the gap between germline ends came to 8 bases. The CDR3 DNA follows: TGCGCCAGCAGCTTCGGCCCAAACAATGAGCAGTTCTTC. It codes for CASSFGPNNEQFF. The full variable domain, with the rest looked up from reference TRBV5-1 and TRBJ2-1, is KAGVTQTPRYLIKTRGQQVTLSCSPISGHRSVSWYQQTPGQGLQFLFEYFSETQRNKGNFPGRFSGRQFSNSRSEMNVSTLELGDSALYLCASSFGPNNEQFFGPGTRLTVL.

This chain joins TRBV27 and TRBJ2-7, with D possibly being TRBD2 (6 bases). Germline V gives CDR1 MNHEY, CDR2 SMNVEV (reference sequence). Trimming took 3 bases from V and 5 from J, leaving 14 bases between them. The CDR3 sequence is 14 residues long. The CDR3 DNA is TGTGCCAGCAGTTTCGGAGGGGTTAAGGACGAGCAGTACTTC. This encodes CASSFGGVKDEQYF.

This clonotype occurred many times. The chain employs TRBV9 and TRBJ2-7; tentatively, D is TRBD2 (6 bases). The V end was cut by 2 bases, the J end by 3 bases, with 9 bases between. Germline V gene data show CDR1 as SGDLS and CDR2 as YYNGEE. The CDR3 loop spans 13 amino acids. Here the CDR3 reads CASSVTGDYEQYF. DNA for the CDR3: TGTGCCAGCAGCGTGACGGGGGACTACGAGCAGTACTTC.

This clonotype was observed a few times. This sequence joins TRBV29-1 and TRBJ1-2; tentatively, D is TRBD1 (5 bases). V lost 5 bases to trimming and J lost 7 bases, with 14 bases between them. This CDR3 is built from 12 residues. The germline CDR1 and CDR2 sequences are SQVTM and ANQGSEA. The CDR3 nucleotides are TGCAGCGTTCCGAGAACCCAGGGTGGCTACACCTTC. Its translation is CSVPRTQGGYTF.

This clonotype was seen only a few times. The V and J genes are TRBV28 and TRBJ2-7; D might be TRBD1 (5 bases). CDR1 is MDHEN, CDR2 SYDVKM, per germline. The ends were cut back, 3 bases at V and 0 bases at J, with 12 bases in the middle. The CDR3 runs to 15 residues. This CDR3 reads CASSFGAGNSYEQYF. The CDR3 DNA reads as TGTGCCAGCAGTTTTGGGGCAGGGAACTCCTACGAGCAGTACTTC.

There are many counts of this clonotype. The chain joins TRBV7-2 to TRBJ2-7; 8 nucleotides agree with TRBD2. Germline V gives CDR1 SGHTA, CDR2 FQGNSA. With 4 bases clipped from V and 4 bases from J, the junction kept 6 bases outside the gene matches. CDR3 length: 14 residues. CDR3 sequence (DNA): TGTGCCAGCAGCTCCGGGAGGGGAGAGTACGAGCAGTACTTC. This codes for CASSSGRGEYEQYF. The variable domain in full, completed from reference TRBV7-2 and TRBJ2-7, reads GAGVSQSPSNKVTEKGKDVELRCDPISGHTALYWYRQSLGQGLEFLIYFQGNSAPDKSGLPSDRFSAERTGGSVSTLTIQRTQQEDSAVYLCASSSGRGEYEQYFGPGTRLTVT.

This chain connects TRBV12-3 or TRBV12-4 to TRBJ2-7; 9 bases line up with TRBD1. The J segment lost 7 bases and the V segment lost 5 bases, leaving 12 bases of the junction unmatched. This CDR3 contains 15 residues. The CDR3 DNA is TGTGCCAGCAGTGCACACAGGGGGCAGGCGTTTGAGCAGTACTTC. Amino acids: CASSAHRGQAFEQYF.